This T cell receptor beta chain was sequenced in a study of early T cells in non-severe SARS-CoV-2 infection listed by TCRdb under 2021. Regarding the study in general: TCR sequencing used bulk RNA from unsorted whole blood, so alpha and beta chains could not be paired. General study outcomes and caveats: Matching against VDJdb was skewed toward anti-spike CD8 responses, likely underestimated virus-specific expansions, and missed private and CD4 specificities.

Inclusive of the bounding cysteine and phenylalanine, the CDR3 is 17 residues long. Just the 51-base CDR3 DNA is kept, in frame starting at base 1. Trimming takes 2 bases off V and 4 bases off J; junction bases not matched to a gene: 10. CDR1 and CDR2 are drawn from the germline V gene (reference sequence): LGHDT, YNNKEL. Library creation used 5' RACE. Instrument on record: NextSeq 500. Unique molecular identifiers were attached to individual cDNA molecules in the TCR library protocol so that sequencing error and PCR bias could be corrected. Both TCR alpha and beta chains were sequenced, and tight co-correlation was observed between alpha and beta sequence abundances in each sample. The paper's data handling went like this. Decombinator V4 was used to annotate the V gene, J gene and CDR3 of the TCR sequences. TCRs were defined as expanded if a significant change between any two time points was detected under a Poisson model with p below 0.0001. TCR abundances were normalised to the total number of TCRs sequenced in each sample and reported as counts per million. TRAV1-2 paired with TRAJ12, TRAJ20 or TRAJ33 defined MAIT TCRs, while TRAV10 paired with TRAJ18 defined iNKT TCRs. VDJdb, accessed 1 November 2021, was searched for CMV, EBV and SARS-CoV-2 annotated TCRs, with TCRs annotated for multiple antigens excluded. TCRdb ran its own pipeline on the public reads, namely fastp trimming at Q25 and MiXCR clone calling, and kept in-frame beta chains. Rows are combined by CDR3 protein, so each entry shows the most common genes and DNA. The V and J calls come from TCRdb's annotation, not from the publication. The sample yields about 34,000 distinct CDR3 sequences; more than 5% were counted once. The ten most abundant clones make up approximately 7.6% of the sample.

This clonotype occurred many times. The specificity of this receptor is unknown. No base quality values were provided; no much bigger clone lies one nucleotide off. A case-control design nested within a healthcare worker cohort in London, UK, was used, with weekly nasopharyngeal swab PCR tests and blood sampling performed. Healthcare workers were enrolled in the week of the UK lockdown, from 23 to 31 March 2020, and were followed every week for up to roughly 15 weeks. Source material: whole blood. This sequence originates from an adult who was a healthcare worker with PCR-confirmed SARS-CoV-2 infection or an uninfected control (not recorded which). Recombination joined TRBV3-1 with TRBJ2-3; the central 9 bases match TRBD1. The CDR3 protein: CASSQRVAGTGPDTQYF. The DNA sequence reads TGTGCCAGCAGCCAAAGGGTAGCTGGGACAGGGCCAGATACGCAGTATTTT.